The 23 T cell receptor beta chains reported below all come from one sample, sequenced in a study of response to subunit inactivated influenza vaccine. In TCRdb, the RT-PCR reads were re-called with MiXCR into one record per CDR3 protein. The sample includes roughly 290,000 distinct CDR3 sequences, less than 25% of them seen just once. The source was PBMCs from blood, collected approximately 20 months after vaccination. The receptors come from a man between 50 and 69 years old who received an inactivated influenza vaccine.

The V and J genes are TRBV7-2 and TRBJ2-3; the D gene could be TRBD1 or TRBD2 (5 bases each). V was shortened by 5 bases and J by 3 bases, with 15 bases between the two germline ends. The germline CDR1 and CDR2 sequences are SGHTA and FQGNSA. The CDR3 spans 15 residues. CDR3 DNA: TGTGCCAGCAGCCGAACTGGGGACCGGACAGATACGCAGTATTTT. Translated, it gives CASSRTGDRTDTQYF.

As for this clonotype: Here the CDR3 omits its conserved ending phenylalanine or tryptophan, so a read error is the likely source. The DNA is left out, because the CDR3 cannot be placed on it with certainty; the CDR3 is given as TCRdb lists it. This chain connects TRBV25-1 to TRBJ2-5; the D call TRBD2 from the table was never checked on the DNA. The germline V gene encodes CDR1 MGHDK and CDR2 SYGVNS. 14 amino acids form the CDR3, both terminal residues included. CDR3 protein: CASSERGHQETQYV.

This clonotype was picked up a small number of times. The chain carries TRBV7-6 and TRBJ1-4; 8 bases fit TRBD1. Germline V gene sequence: CDR1 SGHVS, CDR2 FNYEAQ. This CDR3 is 15 amino acids long. V lost 4 bases and J lost 6; bases outside the gene matches: 7. Here the CDR3 reads CASSSRQGRDEKLFF. CDR3 DNA sequence: TGTGCCAGCAGCTCCCGACAGGGGAGGGATGAAAAACTGTTTTTT.

V usage is TRBV7-2 and J usage is TRBJ2-3; D remains ambiguous. In germline, CDR1 is SGHTA, CDR2 FQGNSA. V lost 3 bases, J lost 1 base, and 8 bases lay in between. This CDR3 contains 14 residues. The CDR3: CASSFGLGTDTQYF. In DNA form, the CDR3 reads TGTGCCAGCAGCTTTGGGCTGGGCACAGATACGCAGTATTTT.

Note on this clonotype: A clone one base away is much larger, so this may be a read error. No conserved phenylalanine or tryptophan is present at the end of the CDR3, so a read error is the likely explanation. Written as DNA, the CDR3 is TGTGCCAGCAGTGTTGGGCCAGGGGGAAACACCATATATTAT. Its protein is CASSVGPGGNTIYY. This chain links TRBV12-3 or TRBV12-4 with TRBJ1-3; a weak D match, TRBD1 (5 bases). CDR3 size: 14 residues. Trimming left V 5 bases short and J 4 bases short, with 12 bases between.

This sequence joins TRBV5-1 and TRBJ2-7; D possibly corresponds to TRBD1 (6 bases). The CDR3 runs 16 residues. Germline CDR1 reads SGHRS; CDR2 reads YFSETQ. V shed 3 bases and J shed 2 bases, with 18 bases lying between them. DNA for the CDR3: TGCGCCAGCAGCTGGTATCCCGGGACAAGTACCTACGAGCAGTACTTC. Its protein product is CASSWYPGTSTYEQYF.

V and J are TRBV14 and TRBJ2-7, with D perhaps TRBD2 (6 bases). Trimming cost V 2 bases and J 7 bases, with 21 bases left between them. The CDR3 has 16 residues. Germline-derived CDR1 and CDR2 are SGHDN and FVKESK. The CDR3 loop reads CASSQKPWGESGEQYF. For the CDR3, the DNA is TGTGCCAGCAGCCAAAAACCCTGGGGGGAGTCGGGTGAGCAGTACTTC.

The V gene is TRBV2, the J gene TRBJ2-4; the D call may be TRBD1 or TRBD2 (5 bases each). The length of the CDR3 is 15 residues. Trimming pared 6 bases from V and 6 bases from J, leaving 18 bases between. The V gene's germline CDR1 is SNHLY and CDR2 FYNNEI. The CDR3 reads CASRVGPPERNIQYF. The CDR3 DNA sequence: TGTGCCAGCAGAGTGGGACCCCCTGAGAGAAACATTCAGTACTTC.

This clonotype was seen a handful of times. The V and J genes are TRBV28 and TRBJ1-5; D unresolved. The V end was cut by 3 bases, the J end by 10 bases, with 19 bases between. The length of the CDR3 is 15 residues. Germline CDR1 and CDR2: MDHEN and SYDVKM. CDR3 sequence reads: CASSFKPAIRQPQHF. The CDR3 bases are TGTGCCAGCAGTTTCAAACCGGCCATTCGTCAACCCCAGCATTTT.

The rearrangement joins TRBV12-3 or TRBV12-4 to TRBJ1-4, with D unresolved. V lost 5 bases and J lost 4, with 11 bases in between. This CDR3 contains 14 residues. The CDR3 protein is CASSIAPFNEKLFF. The DNA for the CDR3 is TGTGCCAGCAGTATCGCACCTTTTAATGAAAAACTGTTTTTT.

V usage is TRBV18 and J usage is TRBJ2-3; perhaps D is TRBD1 or TRBD2 (5 bases each). The CDR3 loop spans 14 amino acids. Per the germline V gene, CDR1 is KGHSH and CDR2 is LQKENI. The ends were cut back, 4 bases at V and 5 bases at J, with 13 bases in the middle. CDR3 nucleotides: TGTGCCAGCTCACGGGACGGCTCAAGAGATACGCAGTATTTT. It codes for CASSRDGSRDTQYF. Filled out from reference TRBV18 and TRBJ2-3, the complete variable domain reads NAGVMQNPRHLVRRRGQEARLRCSPMKGHSHVYWYRQLPEEGLKFMVYLQKENIIDESGMPKERFSAEFPKEGPSILRIQQVVRGDSAAYFCASSRDGSRDTQYFGPGTRLTVL.

This clonotype was observed a handful of times. The V and J genes are TRBV6-1 and TRBJ2-1; TRBD2 might be the D (6 bases). The germline V and J ends were trimmed by 6 bases and 6 bases, with 12 bases remaining between them. CDR1 and CDR2 from the germline V gene are MNHNS and SASEGT. The CDR3 sequence is 13 residues long. CDR3 nucleotides: TGTGCCAGCAGGGGCCGGGAGCTCAATGAGCAGTTCTTC. Amino acid sequence: CASRGRELNEQFF.

The genes are TRBV24-1 and TRBJ2-1, with D possibly matching TRBD2 (5 bases). CDR1 KGHDR and CDR2 SFDVKD come from the germline V gene. Between the trimmed V and J ends, which lost 10 bases and 8 bases, there was a span of 14 bases. This CDR3 has 12 residues. The chain's CDR3 is CATKGMGDEQFF. CDR3 coding DNA: TGTGCCACTAAGGGCATGGGAGATGAGCAGTTCTTC.

The J gene is TRBJ1-3, the V gene TRBV2; TRBD1 matches 8 bases. V shed 6 bases, J shed 2 bases, and the junction held 3 bases outside the gene matches. Germline V gene data show CDR1 as SNHLY and CDR2 as FYNNEI. The CDR3 spans 14 residues. CDR3 in DNA: TGTGCCAGCAGACGGGACAGGCCTGGAAACACCATATATTTT. Amino acid sequence: CASRRDRPGNTIYF.

This clonotype has just one count. V is TRBV6-1 and J is TRBJ1-2; no definite D call. The CDR3 spans 16 residues. The germline V and J ends were trimmed by 4 bases and 4 bases, with 19 bases remaining between them. The germline CDR1 and CDR2 sequences are MNHNS and SASEGT. The CDR3: CASSVRPRAPSYGYTF. The CDR3 coding sequence is TGTGCCAGCAGTGTGCGTCCGAGGGCGCCAAGCTATGGCTACACCTTC.

This chain connects TRBV14 to TRBJ2-7; 9 nucleotides line up with TRBD1. The CDR3 is 16 residues long. V lost 5 bases to trimming and J lost 1 base; unmatched junction nucleotides: 9. Germline-derived CDR1 and CDR2 are SGHDN and FVKESK. CDR3 loop: CASSSTTGQGSYEQYF. DNA of the CDR3: TGTGCCAGCAGCTCGACCACGGGACAGGGTTCCTACGAGCAGTACTTC.

The DNA of the CDR3 is TGCGCCAGCAGCCAAGAGGAGGGTAATTCGTATGGCTACACCTTC. Its translation: CASSQEEGNSYGYTF. The chain joins TRBV4-1 to TRBJ1-2, with D unresolved. The CDR3 loop spans 15 amino acids. Germline V gene lookup returns CDR1 MGHRA and CDR2 YSYEKL. Trimming left V 0 bases short and J 5 bases short, with 13 bases between.

The chain links TRBV20-1 to TRBJ1-2; D is unclear. Germline CDR1 reads DFQATT; CDR2 reads SNEGSKA (reference sequence). Trimming removed 6 bases from V and 11 bases from J, with 19 bases in between. This CDR3 region has 12 residues. The CDR3 region is CSAKQWASEYTF. In nucleotides, the CDR3 is TGCAGTGCCAAACAGTGGGCTTCGGAATACACCTTC.

Points on this clonotype: The junction shows a germline mismatch at one end, possibly a read error. This sequence joins TRBV20-1 and TRBJ1-1; the D gene is possibly TRBD1 (5 bases). Per germline, CDR1 DFQATT and CDR2 SNEGSKA (reference sequence). The CDR3 consists of 16 residues. The DNA for the CDR3 is TGCAGTGCTAGACCACTCACCAGGGCAACGAACGCTGAAGCTTTCTTT. Translated: CSARPLTRATNAEAFF.

The J gene is TRBJ2-7, the V gene TRBV7-2, with D possibly matching TRBD2 (6 bases). The CDR3 length is 15 residues. V was pared by 4 bases and J by 3 bases, with 16 bases between. In germline, CDR1 is SGHTA, CDR2 FQGNSA. In nucleotides, the CDR3 is TGTGCCAGCAGCTCTCAGGTGGGCGGGGTCTACGAGCAGTACTTC. This translates into CASSSQVGGVYEQYF.

V gene TRBV7-9 combines with J gene TRBJ2-7, with D maybe TRBD2 (6 bases). There are 13 residues in the CDR3. V dropped 7 bases and J dropped 0 bases, with 10 bases sitting between them. Germline-derived CDR1 and CDR2 are SEHNR and FQNEAQ (reference sequence). The CDR3 bases are TGTGCCAGCACCTCCGGGGGCTCCTACGAGCAGTACTTC. It encodes CASTSGGSYEQYF.

The chain recombines TRBV12-3 or TRBV12-4 with TRBJ1-2, with 7 bases identical to TRBD1. CDR3 size: 15 residues. Trimming at V came to 8 bases and at J to 6 bases, leaving 15 bases not matched to a gene. The chain's CDR3 is CASDRQGAGVNGYTF. CDR3 DNA sequence: TGTGCCAGCGATAGACAGGGTGCGGGGGTTAATGGCTACACCTTC.

This clonotype has only a few counts. The chain recombines TRBV11-2 with TRBJ2-1, with TRBD2 as a possible D gene (5 bases). Between the trimmed V and J ends, which lost 2 bases and 3 bases, there was a span of 11 bases. Germline CDR1 reads SGHAT; CDR2 reads FQNNGV. The CDR3 sequence is 15 residues long. CDR3 amino acids: CASSLLAGFYNEQFF. CDR3 nucleotide sequence: TGTGCCAGCAGCTTACTGGCGGGTTTCTACAATGAGCAGTTCTTC. The variable domain in full, completed from reference TRBV11-2 and TRBJ2-1, reads EAGVAQSPRYKIIEKRQSVAFWCNPISGHATLYWYQQILGQGPKLLIQFQNNGVVDDSQLPKDRFSAERLKGVDSTLKIQPAKLEDSAVYLCASSLLAGFYNEQFFGPGTRLTVL.